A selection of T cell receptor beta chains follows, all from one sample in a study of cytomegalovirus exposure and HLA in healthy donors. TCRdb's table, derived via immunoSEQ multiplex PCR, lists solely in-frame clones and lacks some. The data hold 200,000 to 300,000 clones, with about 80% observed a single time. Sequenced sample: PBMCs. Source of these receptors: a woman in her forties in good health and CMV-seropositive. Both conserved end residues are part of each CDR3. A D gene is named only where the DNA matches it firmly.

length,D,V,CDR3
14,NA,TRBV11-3,CASSLAGDSYEQYF
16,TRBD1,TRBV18,CASSPNQGANTGELFF
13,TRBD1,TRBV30,CAWTTGGDTEAFF
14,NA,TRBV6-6,CASSYGADNEKLFF
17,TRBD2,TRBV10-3,CAISEPTSGGRRDTQYF
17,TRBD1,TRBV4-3,CASSQGPGQGAGGEAFF
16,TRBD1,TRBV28,CASSTTGTGGYSPLHF
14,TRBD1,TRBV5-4,CASSRDRADGELFF
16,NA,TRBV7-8,CASSTSDRGGLETQYF
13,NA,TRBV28,CASSSAAGGGYTF
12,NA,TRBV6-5,CASSYRGHGYTF